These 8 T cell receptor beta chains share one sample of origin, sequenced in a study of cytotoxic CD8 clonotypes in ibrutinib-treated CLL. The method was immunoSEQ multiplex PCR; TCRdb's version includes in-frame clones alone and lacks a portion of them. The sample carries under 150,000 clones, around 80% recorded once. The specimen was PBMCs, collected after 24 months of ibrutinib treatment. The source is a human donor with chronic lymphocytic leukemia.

The CDR3 region is CASSPDRGSTGELFF. The DNA of the CDR3 is TGTGCCAGCAGTCCGGACAGGGGGTCCACCGGGGAGCTGTTTTTT. The V gene is TRBV2, the J gene TRBJ2-2; 10 bases fit TRBD1. The V gene end was trimmed by 5 bases and the J gene end by 4 bases; junction bases not matched to a gene: 4. This CDR3 spans 15 amino acids. CDR1 is SNHLY and CDR2 is FYNNEI in the germline V gene. Full variable domain (outside the CDR3, taken from reference TRBV2 and TRBJ2-2): EPEVTQTPSHQVTQMGQEVILRCVPISNHLYFYWYRQILGQKVEFLVSFYNNEISEKSEIFDDQFSVERPDGSNFTLKIRSTKLEDSAMYFCASSPDRGSTGELFFGEGSRLTVL.

CDR3 loop: CASSVRQGSSQETQYF. The CDR3, as DNA: TGTGCCAGCAGCGTAAGACAGGGATCGAGTCAAGAGACCCAGTACTTC. The rearrangement links TRBV7-2 to TRBJ2-5, with 7 bases aligning to TRBD1. In germline, CDR1 is SGHTA, CDR2 FQGNSA. The CDR3 is made up of 16 amino acids. With 5 bases clipped from V and 2 bases from J, the junction kept 11 bases outside the gene matches.

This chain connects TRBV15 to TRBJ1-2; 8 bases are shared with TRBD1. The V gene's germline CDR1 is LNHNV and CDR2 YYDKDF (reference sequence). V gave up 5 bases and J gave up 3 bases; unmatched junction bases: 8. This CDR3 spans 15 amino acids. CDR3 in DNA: TGTGCCACCAGCGGGGGGACAGGCTGGGACTATGGCTACACCTTC. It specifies CATSGGTGWDYGYTF.

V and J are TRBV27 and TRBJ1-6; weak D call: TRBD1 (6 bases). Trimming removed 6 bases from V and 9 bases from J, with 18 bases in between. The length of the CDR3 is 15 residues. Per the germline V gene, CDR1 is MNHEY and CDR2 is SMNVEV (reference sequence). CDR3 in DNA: TGTGCCAGCAGGACTCTACAGGGTTTTGGTTCACCCCTCCACTTT. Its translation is CASRTLQGFGSPLHF.

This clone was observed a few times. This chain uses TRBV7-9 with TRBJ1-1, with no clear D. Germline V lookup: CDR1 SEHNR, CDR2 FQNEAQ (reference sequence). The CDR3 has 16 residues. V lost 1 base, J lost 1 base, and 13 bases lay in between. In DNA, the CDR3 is TGTGCCAGCAGCTTAGTTGGGATAGGAGCGAACACTGAAGCTTTCTTT. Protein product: CASSLVGIGANTEAFF.

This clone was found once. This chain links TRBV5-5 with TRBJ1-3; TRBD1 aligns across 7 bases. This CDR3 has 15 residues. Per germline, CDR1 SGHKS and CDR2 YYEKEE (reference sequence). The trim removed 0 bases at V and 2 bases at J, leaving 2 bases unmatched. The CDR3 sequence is CASSLGRGTGNTIYF. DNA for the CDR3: TGTGCCAGCAGCTTGGGCAGGGGGACTGGAAACACCATATATTTT.

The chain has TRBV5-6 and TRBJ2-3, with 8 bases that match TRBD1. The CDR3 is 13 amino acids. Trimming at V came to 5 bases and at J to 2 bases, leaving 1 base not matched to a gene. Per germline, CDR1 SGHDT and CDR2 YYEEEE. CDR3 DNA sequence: TGTGCCAGCAGGGACAGGGTCACAGATACGCAGTATTTT. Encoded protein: CASRDRVTDTQYF.

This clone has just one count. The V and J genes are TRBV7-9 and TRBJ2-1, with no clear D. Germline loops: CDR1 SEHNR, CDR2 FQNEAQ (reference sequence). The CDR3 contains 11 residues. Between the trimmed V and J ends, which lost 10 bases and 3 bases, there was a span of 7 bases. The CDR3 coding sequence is TGTGCCACATCAGGCTACAATGAGCAGTTCTTC. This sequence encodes CATSGYNEQFF.